This T cell receptor (beta chain) emerged from a study of a mutant IDH1 vaccine in newly diagnosed glioma. On the study more broadly: Either 4-6 weeks after radiotherapy alone or alongside temozolomide, vaccination was begun. Most had both radiotherapy and temozolomide beforehand; others had only one. Study-level points and caveats: Immune responses induced by vaccination arose in 93.3% of the patients.

For this clone: Its specificity is unknown.

The length of the CDR3 is 13 residues. V was clipped by 7 bases and J by 2 bases, with 10 bases between them. Germline V gene lookup returns CDR1 SGDLS and CDR2 YYNGEE. Time point reported: week 35, safety follow-up. Doses comprised 300 ug of mutant IDH1 20-mer peptide each, plus topical imiquimod. Patients carried new grade 3 or 4 IDH1-mutant astrocytomas lacking nuclear ATRX. Method: immunoSEQ multiplex PCR; TCRdb's copy keeps in-frame clones and lacks some. Among 45,000 to 55,000 clones listed, 76% were seen once. This chain connects TRBV9 to TRBJ2-1; TRBD2 is a possible D gene (6 bases). Specimen: PBMCs, collected from a glioma patient whose treatment included an IDH1 peptide vaccine. The TCR comes from a man aged 40-50 years with glioma. The CDR3: CASGEEPYNEQFF. CDR3 nucleotides: TGTGCCAGCGGGGAGGAACCCTACAATGAGCAGTTCTTC.